The 7 T cell receptor beta chains below all came from one sample that was sequenced in a study of PD-1 blockade in classical Hodgkin lymphoma (TCRdb year 2020). Receptor libraries were prepared by the immunoSEQ multiplex PCR assay. This is the immuneACCESS table as TCRdb keeps it, with only in-frame sequences that have V and J called. A part of the clones is gone; compared with another copy, unresolved V genes explain less than half, and the rest is unexplained. The sample has around 99,000 clones on record, 80% to 90% of them singletons. The ten largest clones capture under 20% of the sample. The time point label here, explained by the study, means: cycle 2 day 1 (C2D1) of nivolumab. All trial patients had relapsed after autologous stem cell transplantation, with cohorts A, B and C differing in prior brentuximab vedotin exposure. The source material was peripheral blood mononuclear cells (PBMCs), sampled before the second cycle of nivolumab. The receptor set was obtained from a human donor with classical Hodgkin lymphoma.

The J gene is TRBJ2-5, the V gene TRBV2; D gene ambiguous. V lost 0 bases and J 7 bases, leaving 6 bases between the germline ends. The CDR3 has 12 amino acids. Germline V gene lookup returns CDR1 SNHLY and CDR2 FYNNEI. The DNA of the CDR3 is TGTGCCAGCAGTGAAGCCCCCACGACCCAGTACTTC. Amino acids: CASSEAPTTQYF.

V gene TRBV6-5 combines with J gene TRBJ2-2; 8 positions agree with TRBD1. The length of the CDR3 is 14 residues. The J segment lost 8 bases and the V segment lost 6 bases, leaving 8 bases of the junction unmatched. Looked up from germline, CDR1 is MNHEY and CDR2 is SVGAGI. Here the CDR3 reads CASRLDRALGELFF. The CDR3, as DNA: TGTGCCAGCAGGTTGGACAGGGCGCTTGGGGAGCTGTTTTTT.

The chain recombines TRBV11-3 with TRBJ2-7, with 8 bases matching TRBD1. The trim removed 7 bases at V and 2 bases at J, leaving 4 bases unmatched. Germline V CDR1 and CDR2: SGHNT, YENEEA. The CDR3 extends over 13 amino acids. The CDR3 nucleotides are TGTGCCAGCACCCCGACAGGGGCCTACGAGCAGTACTTC. It encodes CASTPTGAYEQYF.

V usage is TRBV29-1 and J usage is TRBJ2-7; 9 bases fit TRBD1. Germline-derived CDR1 and CDR2 are SQVTM and ANQGSEA. This CDR3 region has 15 residues. The trim removed 4 bases at V and 6 bases at J, leaving 13 bases unmatched. The CDR3 protein is CSVGGQGGRVGEQYF. The DNA for the CDR3 is TGCAGCGTTGGGGGACAGGGCGGAAGAGTGGGCGAGCAGTACTTC.

This clone occurred a few times. The V call is TRBV2, the J call TRBJ2-7; D perhaps matches TRBD1 (5 bases). CDR3 length: 12 residues. V lost 5 bases to trimming and J lost 2 bases, with 7 bases between them. Per germline, CDR1 SNHLY and CDR2 FYNNEI. The DNA for the CDR3 is TGTGCCAGCAGTAGGGGCCCCTACGAGCAGTACTTC. As protein: CASSRGPYEQYF.

V and J are TRBV6-5 and TRBJ1-3, with TRBD1 matching 8 bases. The CDR3 sequence is 15 residues long. CDR1 and CDR2 (germline): MNHEY, SVGAGI. The trim removed 5 bases at V and 4 bases at J, leaving 7 bases unmatched. The CDR3 region is CASSRTRGQGNTIYF. The DNA of the CDR3 is TGTGCCAGCAGTCGGACCAGGGGGCAGGGAAACACCATATATTTT.

The rearrangement joins TRBV5-4 to TRBJ2-5; D tentatively reads TRBD1 or TRBD2 (5 bases each). The germline V and J ends were trimmed by 4 bases and 2 bases, with 12 bases remaining between them. CDR1 SGHNT and CDR2 YYREEE come from the germline V gene (reference sequence). The CDR3 covers 14 residues. DNA of the CDR3: TGTGCCAGCAGCGGTCCGGGACCTCAAGAGACCCAGTACTTC. Its translation: CASSGPGPQETQYF.